This TCR beta chain was sequenced during a study of cytomegalovirus exposure and HLA in healthy donors. V shed 0 bases and J shed 2 bases, with 8 bases lying between them. Germline CDR1 and CDR2: MGHRA and YSYEKL. This CDR3 is built from 15 residues. PCR amplification relied on 60 Vbeta primers (plus 13 Jbeta primers). Generated by immunoSEQ multiplex PCR, the TCRdb table keeps only in-frame clones and is missing some. This sample has about 93,000 clones, with over 70% found just once. The chain couples TRBV4-1 to TRBJ2-1; unclear D gene. The source is a boy aged 5-17 years in good health and CMV-seronegative. Sequencing used PBMCs. DNA for the CDR3: TGCGCCAGCAGCCAAGAGGAGCTTACCTACAATGAGCAGTTCTTC. This encodes CASSQEELTYNEQFF.